Following are 9 T cell receptor beta chains from one sample sequenced in a study of blood T cell repertoires in COVID-19. The table came from immunoSEQ multiplex PCR; TCRdb's copy has only in-frame clones and leaves some out. The table has about 180,000 clones, over 75% seen once; the top ten hold approximately 26%. Sequencing was carried out using peripheral blood. The receptor set was obtained from a woman in her seventies with acute or convalescent COVID-19.

The CDR3 DNA follows: TGTGCCAGCAGCCAACCCTCCGGGTTCCTAATCAATGAGCAGTTCTTC. Encoded protein: CASSQPSGFLINEQFF. The chain combines TRBV3-1 (or the pseudogene TRBV3-2) with TRBJ2-1; no reliable D call. The V end was cut by 2 bases, the J end by 6 bases, with 17 bases between. CDR3 size: 16 residues. Germline V gene sequence: CDR1 LGHDT, CDR2 YNNKEL (reference sequence).

The genes are TRBV30 and TRBJ2-6; unclear D gene. The CDR3 covers 12 residues. Trimming shortened V by 4 bases and J by 2 bases, and 3 bases separated the two germline ends. Looked up from germline, CDR1 is GTSNPN and CDR2 is SVGIG (reference sequence). This CDR3 reads CAWTTGANVLTF. The DNA of the CDR3 is TGTGCCTGGACTACTGGGGCCAACGTCCTGACTTTC.

The J gene is TRBJ1-1, the V gene TRBV11-2, with D uncertain. V was cut by 1 base and J by 10 bases, with 16 bases left in between. Germline V gives CDR1 SGHAT, CDR2 FQNNGV. The CDR3 loop spans 14 amino acids. The CDR3 DNA follows: TGTGCCAGCAGCTTAGGCGTCAAAAGCGGCGGAGCTTTCTTT. Translation gives CASSLGVKSGGAFF.

This clone was recorded only once. This chain joins TRBV7-8 and TRBJ1-2; 7 nucleotides line up with TRBD1. The length of the CDR3 is 11 residues. J gave up 8 bases and V 5 bases, and 2 bases lay outside the gene matches. The germline V gene has CDR1 SGHVS and CDR2 FQNEAQ. Written as DNA, the CDR3 is TGTGCCAGCAGCCGGACAGGCGGCTACACCTTC. It is translated as CASSRTGGYTF. Full variable domain (missing parts from reference TRBV7-8 and TRBJ1-2): GAGVSQSPRYKVAKRGQDVALRCDPISGHVSLFWYQQALGQGPEFLTYFQNEAQLDKSGLPSDRFFAERPEGSVSTLKIQRTQQEDSAVYLCASSRTGGYTFGSGTRLTVV.

This clone is deemed medium-sized. The CDR3 bases are TGTGCCAGCAGGTCGGGGTCCTACGAGCAGTACTTC. Amino acids: CASRSGSYEQYF. The rearrangement links TRBV3-1 (or the pseudogene TRBV3-2) to TRBJ2-7; D perhaps matches TRBD2 (5 bases). The CDR3 totals 12 residues. Trimming cost V 6 bases and J 1 base, with 7 bases left between them. Looked up from germline, CDR1 is LGHDT and CDR2 is YNNKEL (reference sequence).

The gene calls are TRBV18 and TRBJ1-1, with D perhaps TRBD1 (5 bases). The CDR3 spans 14 residues. Trimming left V 0 bases short and J 4 bases short, with 9 bases between. Germline V gives CDR1 KGHSH, CDR2 LQKENI. The CDR3 reads CASSPPQGSTEAFF. In nucleotides, the CDR3 is TGTGCCAGCTCACCACCGCAGGGCAGCACTGAAGCTTTCTTT.

This sequence joins TRBV15 and TRBJ2-2; TRBD1 aligns across 10 bases. V lost 5 bases, J lost 7 bases, and 10 bases stayed unmatched. The CDR3 is 16 amino acids. Germline V gene lookup returns CDR1 LNHNV and CDR2 YYDKDF (reference sequence). The DNA of the CDR3 is TGTGCCACCAGCCGGGACAGGGGACGTTCGAGCGGGGAGCTGTTTTTT. Translated, it gives CATSRDRGRSSGELFF.

V gene TRBV15 combines with J gene TRBJ2-5; the D gene is possibly TRBD1 (5 bases). Germline V lookup: CDR1 LNHNV, CDR2 YYDKDF (reference sequence). The CDR3 totals 15 residues. The V and J ends lost 1 base and 3 bases respectively, with 12 bases between them. CDR3 sequence: CATSRARAREETQYF. CDR3 in DNA: TGTGCCACCAGCAGAGCCAGGGCGCGAGAAGAGACCCAGTACTTC.

The chain employs TRBV19 and TRBJ1-1, with 7 bases that match TRBD1. The germline V gene has CDR1 LNHDA and CDR2 SQIVND (reference sequence). This CDR3 spans 12 amino acids. V lost 6 bases and J lost 7; bases outside the gene matches: 5. In DNA, the CDR3 is TGTGCCAGTAGCAATCGGGACAGTGAAGCTTTCTTT. Translated: CASSNRDSEAFF.